This paragraph reports one T cell receptor (beta chain). Its antigen remains unidentified. No base quality values were provided; no much bigger clone lies one nucleotide off. In the prospective study, participants were about 18 to 100 years old, resided in about two dozen geographic areas of the United States, and were enrolled through a virtual design. To assign participants to cohorts, the prospective study relied on clinical history that participants themselves reported in a screening survey and a study questionnaire. In the prospective study, whole blood, serum and a nasopharyngeal or oropharyngeal swab were collected from each participant by mobile phlebotomists. Prospective study participants could optionally give additional blood draws and questionnaires over a roughly two-month period. Blood samples from the prospective study were shipped frozen or at room temperature prior to DNA extraction.

The germline V gene sets CDR1 to KGHDR and CDR2 to SFDVKD. From cysteine to phenylalanine, the CDR3 is 15 amino acids long. Left in the record is the CDR3 DNA by itself, 45 bases read in frame from the first base. Trimming removed 5 bases from V and 7 bases from J, leaving 17 bases between the germline ends. This record comes from a study of blood T cell repertoires in COVID-19 (dated by TCRdb to about 2020). With regard to the full study: Samples covering the acute and convalescent phases of COVID-19 were provided by collaborators in the United States, Italy and Spain. Where available, HLA class I and class II types were taken from metadata supplied by the sample provider and were not determined by assay-based typing. The prospective study material was composed of cDNA or gDNA derived from T cells, B-cell-depleted T cells, or PBMCs. The samples were drawn from the first 160 participants of the ongoing ImmuneRACE study and from more than 1,000 subjects provided by 6 global collaborators. The repertoires were released in a freely available public database intended as a resource for research on the immune response to SARS-CoV-2. Subjects who had been exposed to COVID-19, were actively infected with it, or had recovered from it provided the deeply sampled blood TCRbeta repertoires that made up the dataset. A de-identified subject ID, COVID-19 status, age in years and sex were almost always included in the sample metadata.

Broad study findings and their caveats: The amount of clinical and demographic metadata varied by source and participant and was provided uncurated.

TCRbeta CDR3 regions were amplified from genomic DNA using the immunoSEQ Assay, a bias-controlled multiplex PCR. The original methods were these. Within the assay, amplification of reference gene primers was used to estimate how many nucleated cells each sample contained. To quantify the absolute abundance of each unique TCRbeta CDR3 rearrangement, sequence reads were collapsed and filtered. Productive Simpson clonality was computed per sample as the square root of Simpson's diversity index over productive rearrangements. The clones in this table, taken by TCRdb from immuneACCESS, are in-frame only. Not every clone is retained; where verified, under half of the shortfall comes from an unresolved V gene, and the cause of the rest is unknown. That table supplies the V and J calls and clone size; D and trimming were determined from the DNA. The sample includes about 440,000 clones, with around 90% observed a single time. In total, the top ten clones hold approximately 2% of the sample.

This receptor chain uses TRBV24-1 and TRBJ2-1; the D gene is perhaps TRBD1, from 6 matching bases. This TCR derives from a woman aged 18-29 years with acute COVID-19. Sequenced sample: PBMCs or T cells enriched from blood (not recorded which). CDR3 loop: CATSVTGTLLNEQFF. The nucleotide sequence reads as follows: TGTGCCACCAGTGTTACCGGGACACTCTTAAATGAGCAGTTCTTC.